Following are 17 T cell receptor beta chains from one sample sequenced in a study of T cells in Graves' hyperthyroidism and ophthalmopathy. What was amplified from RNA transcripts were TCR beta CDR3 regions. RT-PCR in the first round (using the HTBI primer set) targeted the TCR CDR3. MiXCR was run by TCRdb on the multiplex PCR reads, yielding one entry per CDR3 protein. The data hold nearly 750,000 distinct CDR3 sequences, with around 40% observed a single time. Source material: blood. The receptors derive from a woman in her 40s with Graves' hyperthyroidism.

This clonotype was recorded many times. The CDR3 here is CASSSYSQGYYAEAFF. For the CDR3, the DNA is TGTGCCAGCAGTTCTTATTCCCAAGGATACTACGCTGAAGCTTTCTTT. The chain is built from TRBV6-5 and TRBJ1-1; D gene ambiguous. Deletions cut 4 bases from V and 6 bases from J, with 21 bases between. The CDR3 totals 16 residues. The V gene's germline CDR1 is MNHEY and CDR2 SVGAGI.

The V gene is TRBV5-1, the J gene TRBJ2-6, with D possibly TRBD2 on 5 matching bases. The CDR3 totals 19 residues. The V and J ends lost 1 base and 0 bases respectively, with 17 bases between them. Germline CDR1 reads SGHRS; CDR2 reads YFSETQ. CDR3 in amino acids: CASSLIPGNGYSGANVLTF. The CDR3 DNA follows: TGCGCCAGCAGCTTGATTCCGGGGAACGGTTACTCTGGGGCCAACGTCCTGACTTTC.

The table lists this clonotype with a few counts. DNA for the CDR3: TGTGCCAGCAGCTTGTTTTATAATCAGCCCCAGCATTTT. Protein: CASSLFYNQPQHF. The chain has TRBV7-9 and TRBJ1-5; D unresolved. V lost 3 bases and J lost 4, with 7 bases in between. The CDR3 is 13 amino acids. The germline V gene encodes CDR1 SEHNR and CDR2 FQNEAQ (reference sequence).

This clonotype has ten or more counts. This chain links TRBV25-1 with TRBJ1-3; D gene uncertain. The CDR3 covers 16 residues. In germline, CDR1 is MGHDK, CDR2 SYGVNS. V lost 4 bases and J 4 bases, leaving 17 bases between the germline ends. CDR3 nucleotide sequence: TGTGCCAGCAGTGGGGGTAGGGTAGTAGGAGGAAACACCATATATTTT. This codes for CASSGGRVVGGNTIYF.

This clonotype turned up a few times. This sequence joins TRBV19 and TRBJ2-2; 8 nucleotides match TRBD1. Trimming took 6 bases from V and 0 from J; bases not matched to a gene: 18. Germline V gene lookup returns CDR1 LNHDA and CDR2 SQIVND (reference sequence). This CDR3 is 20 amino acids long. The CDR3 spells CASSQNWARRQGSNTGELFF. DNA for the CDR3: TGTGCCAGTAGCCAGAATTGGGCCCGCAGACAGGGGTCGAACACCGGGGAGCTGTTTTTT.

Comments on this clonotype: A read error may explain this, as a much larger clone is one base away. V gene TRBV12-3 or TRBV12-4 combines with J gene TRBJ2-7; 12 nucleotides line up with TRBD2. CDR3 length equals 14 residues. J was trimmed by 7 bases and V by 6 bases; bases with no gene match: 7. This CDR3 reads CASRRTSGKGEQYF. CDR3 nucleotides: TGTGCCAGCAGGCGGACTAGCGGGAAGGGAGAGCAGTACTTC.

A few counts support this clonotype. The gene calls are TRBV7-9 and TRBJ1-1; 7 positions agree with TRBD1. Germline V gene lookup returns CDR1 SEHNR and CDR2 FQNEAQ (reference sequence). The CDR3 is 11 amino acids. V lost 8 bases to trimming and J lost 6 bases; unmatched junction nucleotides: 3. CDR3 sequence: CASYRGPEAFF. The CDR3 DNA sequence: TGTGCCAGCTACAGGGGCCCTGAAGCTTTCTTT.

The rearrangement joins TRBV4-2 to TRBJ2-1; TRBD2 matches 7 bases. Germline CDR1 is LGHNA and CDR2 is YNFKEQ. With 0 bases clipped from V and 9 bases from J, the junction kept 17 bases outside the gene matches. The CDR3 is 18 amino acids. CDR3 in amino acids: CASSQDSSASGAKVEQFF. Written as DNA, the CDR3 is TGTGCCAGCAGCCAAGATTCCTCGGCCAGCGGGGCGAAAGTTGAGCAGTTCTTC.

This clonotype was counted a few times. The chain employs TRBV20-1 and TRBJ1-6; D might be TRBD1 (5 bases). Germline CDR1 is DFQATT and CDR2 is SNEGSKA (reference sequence). V lost 5 bases, J lost 6 bases, and 17 bases lay in between. The CDR3 runs to 15 residues. The CDR3 loop is CSAQLWGSGNSPLHF. The CDR3 nucleotides read TGCAGTGCTCAACTGTGGGGGTCGGGTAATTCACCCCTCCACTTT.

This clonotype was picked up a small number of times. This chain uses TRBV4-2 with TRBJ1-1; D is uncertain. CDR1 LGHNA and CDR2 YNFKEQ come from the germline V gene. V lost 4 bases and J 0 bases, leaving 12 bases between the germline ends. CDR3 length equals 15 residues. This CDR3 reads CASSLQDELNTEAFF. CDR3 nucleotide sequence: TGTGCCAGCAGCCTCCAAGACGAGCTGAACACTGAAGCTTTCTTT.

The chain carries TRBV28 and TRBJ2-7, with 13 bases identical to TRBD2. This CDR3 comprises 15 residues. Germline CDR1 is MDHEN and CDR2 is SYDVKM. With 5 bases clipped from V and 5 bases from J, the junction kept 6 bases outside the gene matches. CDR3 nucleotide sequence: TGTGCCAGCAGTGAGGGACTAGCGGGGAGTAACGAGCAGTACTTC. Translation gives CASSEGLAGSNEQYF.

This clonotype occurred many times. The chain combines TRBV29-1 with TRBJ1-4; D remains unclear. The CDR3 is 12 residues long. Germline lookup yields CDR1 SQVTM and CDR2 ANQGSEA. Deletions cut 7 bases from V and 0 bases from J, with 6 bases between. CDR3 in DNA: TGCAGCGCCGCGGCAACTAATGAAAAACTGTTTTTT. Translating it yields CSAAATNEKLFF.

This clonotype was recorded a few times. This chain links TRBV7-4 with TRBJ2-7; D uncertain. The length of the CDR3 is 14 residues. Germline V gene sequence: CDR1 SGHVT, CDR2 SQSDAQ. Trimming removed 7 bases at V and 3 bases at J, with 16 bases between. The CDR3 region has the DNA TGTGCCAGCAAATACCGGAAGTACGACTACGAGCAGTACTTC. Residues: CASKYRKYDYEQYF.

V usage is TRBV19 and J usage is TRBJ2-7; possibly TRBD1 for D (6 bases). Trimming removed 7 bases at V and 3 bases at J, with 16 bases between. Germline CDR1 is LNHDA and CDR2 is SQIVND (reference sequence). The CDR3 consists of 14 residues. The DNA for the CDR3 is TGTGCCAGTACCGGAAGGACAGACAGCTACGAGCAGTACTTC. This sequence encodes CASTGRTDSYEQYF.

This clonotype showed up just a few times. The chain employs TRBV9 and TRBJ2-5; D assignment may be TRBD1 or TRBD2 (5 bases each). From germline, CDR1 is SGDLS and CDR2 YYNGEE. Trimming removed 0 bases at V and 4 bases at J, with 13 bases between. This CDR3 contains 15 residues. CDR3 sequence reads: CASSVAGRAGETQYF. The CDR3 nucleotides read TGTGCCAGCAGCGTAGCTGGCAGGGCGGGAGAGACCCAGTACTTC.

This chain connects TRBV6-5 to TRBJ2-5; no clear D. Germline V gives CDR1 MNHEY, CDR2 SVGAGI. V shed 6 bases and J shed 1 base, with 9 bases lying between them. The CDR3 runs to 13 residues. CDR3 sequence: CASRTGPQETQYF. The DNA of the CDR3 is TGTGCCAGCAGGACCGGGCCCCAAGAGACCCAGTACTTC.

There are a few counts of this clonotype. The chain recombines TRBV28 with TRBJ1-2; 10 bases agree with TRBD1. CDR3 length: 15 amino acids. The ends lost 4 bases at V and 4 bases at J; junction bases unmatched: 6. Germline values: CDR1 MDHEN, CDR2 SYDVKM. Here the CDR3 DNA reads TGTGCCAGCAGTTCAGCAGGGACAGGGGCCTATGGCTACACCTTC. It translates to CASSSAGTGAYGYTF.